This T cell receptor (beta chain) came from a study of metastatic and nonmetastatic thyroid tumors. Study information: Patients with malignant and benign thyroid disease provided blood and tumor or nodule tissue, whose repertoires were compared.

Among the patients, none had received any treatment before thyroid surgery. Study results and caveats: According to reports, the diversity of TCR beta was significantly higher in malignant thyroid tumors than in benign nodules, and this held in both blood and tumor samples.

Germline V gene data show CDR1 as LGHNT and CDR2 as FRNRAP. The CDR3 is 15 residues long. V was pared by 2 bases and J by 4 bases, with 12 bases between. In the source study's methods: For papillary thyroid cancer, a distant-metastasis classifier was constructed from CDR3 differences observed across clinicopathological groups. TCRdb reanalyzed the PCR reads via MiXCR. The V and J calls shown here were made by TCRdb, not taken from the authors' results. This sample has about 33,000 clones, with over 15% found just once. This clone was seen only a few times. The target antigen is unknown. The TCR sequence derives from a female donor with papillary thyroid cancer or a benign thyroid nodule (not recorded which). Some clones in this sample may be carry-over from other donors' samples. The sample consisted of blood. The rearrangement links TRBV12-5 to TRBJ2-1; D unclear. The CDR3: CASGLRKEGYNEQFF. CDR3 in DNA: TGTGCTAGTGGTTTGAGGAAGGAAGGGTACAATGAGCAGTTCTTC.